These T cell receptor beta chains were read from a single sample in a study of brain metastases from non-small cell lung cancer. Sequencing was performed with immunoSEQ multiplex PCR; in TCRdb, only in-frame clones are kept and a portion is missing. The sample consists of fewer than 15,000 clones, about four fifths of them appearing once. Sequencing used primary lung tumor tissue. These receptors were collected from a donor at least 40 years old with non-small cell lung cancer. Each CDR3 is given with its conserved first and last residue. D genes are given only for firm matches. Some rows have no size entry. The others give once, few or many, or a class for an expanded clone.

j_call	v_call	clone_size	d_call	cdr3_aa	cdr3_nt
TRBJ2-3	TRBV5-4	-	-	CASSLSSDTQYF	TGTGCCAGCAGCTTGTCATCAGATACGCAGTATTTT
TRBJ1-1	TRBV19	few	-	CASRPQGTEAFF	TGTGCCAGTAGGCCACAGGGTACTGAAGCTTTCTTT
TRBJ1-2	TRBV6-1	few	-	CASTSGARIGYGYTF	TGTGCCAGCACCTCGGGCGCCAGGATCGGGTATGGCTACACCTTC
TRBJ1-2	TRBV30	-	-	CAWSDLVDYGPYTF	TGTGCCTGGTCCGATCTGGTCGACTATGGCCCCTACACCTTC
TRBJ1-3	TRBV7-2	-	-	CASSFLDRGSGNTIYF	TGTGCCAGCAGCTTTCTGGACCGTGGTTCTGGAAACACCATATATTTT
TRBJ1-6	TRBV27	-	-	CASRAGDSPLHF	TGTGCCAGCAGAGCTGGGGATTCACCCCTCCACTTT
TRBJ2-5	TRBV19	-	-	CASSPGGGETQYF	TGTGCCAGTAGCCCCGGCGGGGGCGAGACCCAGTACTTC
TRBJ1-2	TRBV15	-	-	CATSESRSGYTF	TGTGCCACCAGCGAGAGCAGGTCTGGCTACACCTTC
TRBJ2-2	TRBV6-5	-	TRBD1	CASSYGTGGSTGELFF	TGTGCCAGCAGTTACGGGACAGGGGGCAGCACCGGGGAGCTGTTTTTT
TRBJ1-2	TRBV7-9	-	-	CASSAGRNSGYGYTF	TGTGCCAGCAGCGCCGGGAGGAATTCGGGCTATGGCTACACCTTC
TRBJ2-7	TRBV19	once	-	CASSVERGAREQYF	TGTGCCAGTAGTGTCGAGAGAGGGGCGAGGGAGCAGTACTTC
TRBJ1-5	TRBV15	-	-	CATSHRVTEIQPQHF	TGTGCCACCAGCCATCGAGTAACGGAGATTCAGCCCCAGCATTTT
TRBJ2-1	TRBV4-1	-	-	CASSQEGVDNEQFF	TGCGCCAGCAGCCAAGAGGGGGTAGACAATGAGCAGTTCTTC
TRBJ2-5	TRBV24-1	-	-	CATSDLGRQETQYF	TGTGCCACCAGTGATTTGGGCAGACAAGAGACCCAGTACTTC
TRBJ2-3	TRBV6-6	-	TRBD2	CASRERGGVTDTQYF	TGTGCCAGCAGGGAGCGGGGGGGGGTCACAGATACGCAGTATTTT
TRBJ2-7	TRBV29-1	-	TRBD1	CSVGDRPHEQYF	TGCAGCGTGGGGGACAGGCCCCACGAGCAGTACTTC
TRBJ1-1	TRBV11-1	-	TRBD1	CASSLKGNRGRTEAFF	TGTGCCAGCAGCTTAAAGGGCAACAGGGGACGGACTGAAGCTTTCTTT
TRBJ2-1	TRBV5-6	few	-	CASSLSPYNEQFF	TGTGCCAGCAGCTTATCTCCCTACAATGAGCAGTTCTTC
TRBJ1-4	TRBV7-2	-	-	CASSSLRGTNEKLFF	TGTGCCAGCAGCTCCCTCAGGGGCACTAATGAAAAACTGTTTTTT
TRBJ1-5	TRBV2	-	TRBD1	CASRLTGDSNQPQHF	TGTGCCAGCAGGCTGACAGGGGATAGCAATCAGCCCCAGCATTTT
TRBJ1-4	TRBV13	-	-	CASRVKGTNEKLFF	TGTGCCAGCAGGGTAAAAGGGACTAATGAAAAACTGTTTTTT
TRBJ1-5	TRBV7-9	-	-	CASSLAGSQPQHF	TGTGCCAGCAGCTTAGCAGGGTCCCAGCCCCAGCATTTT
TRBJ2-5	TRBV29-1	-	-	CSVEEVAGQTQYF	TGCAGCGTTGAAGAGGTCGCGGGCCAGACCCAGTACTTC
TRBJ2-3	TRBV5-1	-	TRBD1	CASSPGQVTDTQYF	TGCGCCAGCAGCCCCGGACAGGTAACAGATACGCAGTATTTT
TRBJ2-1	TRBV7-2	-	-	CASSINQEARNEQFF	TGTGCCAGCAGTATCAACCAGGAGGCGCGGAATGAGCAGTTCTTC
TRBJ1-1	TRBV7-3	-	-	CASSPSGVNTEAFF	TGTGCCAGCAGCCCTTCGGGAGTCAACACTGAAGCTTTCTTT
TRBJ1-2	TRBV5-1	-	TRBD1	CASSPRTGSPNYGYTF	TGCGCCAGTAGCCCGCGGACAGGAAGCCCCAACTATGGCTACACCTTC
TRBJ1-4	TRBV5-5	-	-	CASSTGVGRAREKLFF	TGTGCCAGCAGCACAGGAGTAGGCAGGGCTCGCGAAAAACTGTTTTTT
TRBJ2-1	TRBV5-1	-	TRBD2	CASSPPGGAYNEQFF	TGCGCCAGCAGCCCACCGGGGGGGGCCTACAATGAGCAGTTCTTC
TRBJ1-1	TRBV12-3/TRBV12-4	-	-	CASSRGNTEAFF	TGTGCCAGCAGTAGGGGGAACACTGAAGCTTTCTTT
TRBJ2-1	TRBV7-2	-	TRBD2	CASRLAGGRDEQFF	TGTGCCAGCAGGCTAGCGGGGGGGCGCGATGAGCAGTTCTTC
TRBJ1-1	TRBV2	-	-	CASRKGPSLNTEAFF	TGTGCCAGCAGGAAGGGGCCCTCCCTGAACACTGAAGCTTTCTTT
TRBJ2-5	TRBV11-2	-	TRBD2	CASSLGGTSGETQYF	TGTGCCAGCAGCTTAGGAGGGACTAGCGGGGAGACCCAGTACTTC
TRBJ2-3	TRBV19	-	-	CASSIDGHKAQYF	TGTGCCAGTAGTATAGATGGACATAAAGCGCAGTATTTT
TRBJ2-1	TRBV11-3	-	-	CASSSGSYNEQFF	TGTGCCAGCAGCTCCGGCTCCTACAATGAGCAGTTCTTC
TRBJ1-5	TRBV19	-	TRBD1	CASRTGRQPQHF	TGTGCCAGTAGGACAGGGCGACAGCCCCAGCATTTT
TRBJ2-2	TRBV29-1	-	TRBD1	CSVEGTGHTGELFF	TGCAGCGTTGAGGGGACAGGGCACACCGGGGAGCTGTTTTTT
TRBJ1-1	TRBV7-3	-	TRBD1	CASGQGATDTEAFF	TGTGCTAGCGGACAGGGGGCGACGGACACTGAAGCTTTCTTT
TRBJ2-7	TRBV27	-	-	CASSSGTTLHEQYF	TGTGCCAGCAGTTCCGGGACAACCTTGCACGAGCAGTACTTC
TRBJ1-3	TRBV19	-	-	CASSDPGDGNTIYF	TGTGCCAGTAGCGACCCCGGAGATGGAAACACCATATATTTT
TRBJ2-2	TRBV19	-	TRBD1	CASSNDRGTGELFF	TGTGCCAGTAGTAACGACAGGGGCACCGGGGAGCTGTTTTTT
TRBJ1-1	TRBV13	-	-	CASTGTRGNTEAFF	TGTGCCAGCACCGGGACAAGGGGGAACACTGAAGCTTTCTTT
TRBJ1-5	TRBV6-1	-	TRBD1	CASSGRGRTKGNQPQHF	TGTGCCAGCAGTGGCAGGGGGCGAACTAAAGGCAATCAGCCCCAGCATTTT
TRBJ1-1	TRBV27	few	-	CASSLMGGAVTEAFF	TGTGCCAGCAGTTTAATGGGGGGCGCGGTCACTGAAGCTTTCTTT
TRBJ2-5	TRBV18	-	TRBD2	CASSLREGPYQETQYF	TGTGCCAGCTCACTCCGGGAGGGGCCCTACCAAGAGACCCAGTACTTC
TRBJ2-7	TRBV15	-	TRBD1	CATSRGGRQGAYEQYF	TGTGCCACCAGCAGAGGAGGGCGGCAGGGGGCTTACGAGCAGTACTTC
TRBJ1-1	TRBV6-6	-	-	CASSYPGKGNTEAFF	TGTGCCAGCAGTTATCCCGGGAAGGGGAACACTGAAGCTTTCTTT
TRBJ1-1	TRBV5-4	-	-	CASSAGDSRTEAFF	TGTGCCAGCAGCGCAGGGGACTCGCGGACTGAAGCTTTCTTT
TRBJ2-7	TRBV7-9	few	-	CASSLTGYEQYF	TGTGCCAGCAGCTTGACAGGTTACGAGCAGTACTTC
TRBJ1-5	TRBV19	-	-	CASSRQRDQPQHF	TGTGCCAGTAGCCGTCAGCGGGATCAGCCCCAGCATTTT
TRBJ1-5	TRBV6-5	-	-	CASSTPNQPQHF	TGTGCCAGCAGCACACCGAATCAGCCCCAGCATTTT
TRBJ1-4	TRBV6-1	-	TRBD1	CASSEGTGVEKLFF	TGTGCCAGCAGTGAAGGGACAGGGGTTGAAAAACTGTTTTTT
TRBJ2-7	TRBV5-4	-	TRBD1	CASSPGQGREQYF	TGTGCCAGCAGCCCGGGACAGGGGCGTGAGCAGTACTTC